Below, 3 T cell receptor beta chains from the same sample are listed, as sequenced in a study of blood T cells in healthy people across ages. Primers used in a second PCR of about 7 to 12 cycles were a sample-barcoded 5' primer and a J-beta primer mix. TCRdb itself ran the 5' RACE reads through MiXCR, one entry per CDR3 protein. The sample lists 650,000 or so distinct CDR3 sequences; 52% were seen once. The sequencing input was blood. The receptors originated from a woman aged 80 or over in good health.

The genes are TRBV7-6 and TRBJ1-6, with 11 nucleotides matching TRBD1. CDR3 length: 14 amino acids. V was clipped by 9 bases and J by 8 bases; unmatched bases: 6. Germline assignment: CDR1 SGHVS and CDR2 FNYEAQ. CDR3 coding DNA: TGTGCCAGTAGGGCGGGACAGGGGGATTCACCCCTCCACTTT. It encodes CASRAGQGDSPLHF.

This chain joins TRBV4-2 and TRBJ2-1, with TRBD2 matching over 13 bases. The J segment lost 7 bases and the V segment lost 1 base, leaving 10 bases of the junction unmatched. Germline V gives CDR1 LGHNA, CDR2 YNFKEQ. CDR3 length: 18 amino acids. The CDR3 reads CASSQVTSGRGIWNEQFF. The CDR3, as DNA: TGTGCCAGCAGCCAAGTTACTAGCGGGAGGGGAATTTGGAATGAGCAGTTCTTC.

CDR3 sequence (DNA): TGTGCCAGCAGCCCCCATCAGGAGGCGAGGGGGGAGACCCAGTACTTC. Residues: CASSPHQEARGETQYF. This chain joins TRBV7-2 and TRBJ2-5; D is possibly TRBD1 (6 bases). The CDR3 has 16 amino acids. Germline-derived CDR1 and CDR2 are SGHTA and FQGNSA. V was shortened by 5 bases and J by 5 bases, with 21 bases between the two germline ends.